This passage covers 27 T cell receptor beta chains from one sample sequenced in a study of CD8 T cells in Susac syndrome. About 0.45 to 1 ug RNA was reverse transcribed with random hexamers. Each CDR3 protein gets one entry after TCRdb re-called the immunoSEQ multiplex PCR reads with MiXCR. The table records approximately 190,000 distinct CDR3 sequences, about 94% of them present only once. Sequenced input: CD4+ T cells from PBMCs. Source of these receptors: a human donor with Susac syndrome.

The gene calls are TRBV20-1 and TRBJ2-2; 7 bases are a match to TRBD1. CDR3 length: 13 residues. Germline lookup yields CDR1 DFQATT and CDR2 SNEGSKA (reference sequence). V lost 6 bases and J lost 5; bases outside the gene matches: 6. CDR3 DNA: TGCAGTGCCACGGGACAGCCGACCGGGGAGCTGTTTTTT. Translation gives CSATGQPTGELFF.

This chain uses TRBV25-1 with TRBJ2-5; D gene uncertain. The V end lost 1 base, the J end lost 3 bases, and 12 bases lay between the germline ends. This CDR3 has 15 residues. Germline V gene lookup returns CDR1 MGHDK and CDR2 SYGVNS. This CDR3 is CASSEFYYRKETQYF. CDR3 nucleotides: TGTGCCAGCAGTGAATTTTATTATCGAAAAGAGACCCAGTACTTC.

The chain has TRBV28 and TRBJ2-2; 12 bases are shared with TRBD1. J was trimmed by 3 bases and V by 5 bases; bases with no gene match: 7. This CDR3 has 17 amino acids. CDR1 is MDHEN, CDR2 SYDVKM, per germline. This CDR3 reads CASSPPGQGAYTGELFF. The DNA of the CDR3 is TGTGCCAGCAGTCCACCGGGACAGGGGGCTTACACCGGGGAGCTGTTTTTT. Full variable domain (outside the CDR3, taken from reference TRBV28 and TRBJ2-2): DVKVTQSSRYLVKRTGEKVFLECVQDMDHENMFWYRQDPGLGLRLIYFSYDVKMKEKGDIPEGYSVSREKKERFSLILESASTNQTSMYLCASSPPGQGAYTGELFFGEGSRLTVL.

The rearrangement joins TRBV5-1 to TRBJ2-7, with D possibly TRBD1 on 5 matching bases. CDR1 and CDR2 from the germline V gene are SGHRS and YFSETQ. V was shortened by 4 bases and J by 4 bases, with 12 bases between the two germline ends. This CDR3 has 13 residues. In DNA, the CDR3 is TGCGCCAGCAGCCAAGATACAGGATACGAGCAGTACTTC. Translating gives CASSQDTGYEQYF.

The chain has TRBV30 and TRBJ1-1; no definite D call. The length of the CDR3 is 11 residues. Germline V gene data show CDR1 as GTSNPN and CDR2 as SVGIG (reference sequence). Deletions cut 1 base from V and 7 bases from J, with 7 bases between. CDR3 in DNA: TGTGCCTGGAGTGGGTTGCGTGAAGCTTTCTTT. Its translation: CAWSGLREAFF.

This sequence joins TRBV12-3 or TRBV12-4 and TRBJ2-1; perhaps TRBD1 as D (5 bases). V lost 4 bases to trimming and J lost 12 bases, with 13 bases between them. The CDR3 consists of 12 residues. The CDR3 DNA follows: TGTGCCAGCAGTTCCCAGGGCCCCGGGCAGTTCTTC. Protein product: CASSSQGPGQFF.

The rearrangement joins TRBV9 to TRBJ2-3; possible D gene TRBD1, 6 bases. This CDR3 contains 14 residues. The germline CDR1 and CDR2 sequences are SGDLS and YYNGEE. The V gene lost 7 bases and the J gene lost 0 bases, with 12 bases spanning the gap. The CDR3 nucleotides read TGTGCCAGCCGTCGAACAGGGAGCACAGATACGCAGTATTTT. Protein product: CASRRTGSTDTQYF.

The J gene is TRBJ2-2, the V gene TRBV20-1, with D possibly called TRBD1 or TRBD2 (5 bases each). Looked up from germline, CDR1 is DFQATT and CDR2 is SNEGSKA (reference sequence). CDR3 length: 14 amino acids. V was pared by 4 bases and J by 5 bases, with 14 bases between. The DNA of the CDR3 is TGCAGTGCTACCCGGGACGAAGGGACCGGGGAGCTGTTTTTT. This translates into CSATRDEGTGELFF.

The chain uses TRBV20-1 and TRBJ1-1; D uncertain. Per the germline V gene, CDR1 is DFQATT and CDR2 is SNEGSKA (reference sequence). CDR3 length equals 12 residues. V was cut by 6 bases and J by 1 base, with 9 bases left in between. CDR3 residues: CSAKRGNTEAFF. The CDR3 nucleotides are TGCAGTGCCAAGCGGGGGAACACTGAAGCTTTCTTT.

This clonotype was observed at least ten times. The chain is built from TRBV28 and TRBJ2-7; unclear D gene. The ends were cut back, 2 bases at V and 4 bases at J, with 3 bases in the middle. CDR1 and CDR2 (germline): MDHEN, SYDVKM. This CDR3 has 11 amino acids. The CDR3 DNA sequence: TGTGCCAGCAGTTTAGGGTACGAGCAGTACTTC. Amino acid sequence: CASSLGYEQYF. Using reference TRBV28 and TRBJ2-7 for the parts outside the CDR3, the full variable domain is DVKVTQSSRYLVKRTGEKVFLECVQDMDHENMFWYRQDPGLGLRLIYFSYDVKMKEKGDIPEGYSVSREKKERFSLILESASTNQTSMYLCASSLGYEQYFGPGTRLTVT.

The chain employs TRBV5-1 and TRBJ2-3, with TRBD2 identical over 14 bases. V lost 3 bases to trimming and J lost 6 bases; unmatched junction nucleotides: 6. CDR1 is SGHRS, CDR2 YFSETQ, per germline. The CDR3 extends over 16 amino acids. The CDR3, as DNA: TGCGCCAGCAGCTCGACTAGCGGGGGGGAGTGGGATACGCAGTATTTT. This gives the protein CASSSTSGGEWDTQYF.

The chain joins TRBV7-9 to TRBJ2-1; 9 positions match TRBD1. Trimming cost V 2 bases and J 8 bases; bases outside gene matches: 7. There are 15 residues in the CDR3. Per germline, CDR1 SEHNR and CDR2 FQNEAQ (reference sequence). The CDR3 reads CASSLFGTGRDEQFF. In DNA, the CDR3 is TGTGCCAGCAGCTTATTCGGGACAGGGAGGGATGAGCAGTTCTTC.

J is TRBJ2-7 and V is TRBV7-2; 7 nucleotides line up with TRBD2. This CDR3 region has 14 residues. CDR1 and CDR2 from the germline V gene are SGHTA and FQGNSA. Losses at the gene ends were 4 bases for V and 6 bases for J; bases not matched to a gene: 9. CDR3 protein: CASSSQRGGAEQYF. DNA of the CDR3: TGTGCCAGCAGCTCCCAGCGGGGCGGGGCCGAGCAGTACTTC.

The chain links TRBV30 to TRBJ2-2, with D unresolved. The ends were cut back, 2 bases at V and 0 bases at J, with 10 bases in the middle. Germline CDR1 is GTSNPN and CDR2 is SVGIG (reference sequence). This CDR3 contains 15 residues. The DNA for the CDR3 is TGTGCCTGGAGTTCCCTTCCAGCGAACACCGGGGAGCTGTTTTTT. Translating gives CAWSSLPANTGELFF.

The genes are TRBV20-1 and TRBJ2-3, with D possibly called TRBD1 or TRBD2 (6 bases each). Looked up from germline, CDR1 is DFQATT and CDR2 is SNEGSKA (reference sequence). Between the trimmed V and J ends, which lost 3 bases and 0 bases, there was a span of 13 bases. The CDR3 is 15 residues long. The CDR3 DNA reads as TGCAGTGCTAGCGAACAGGGAGGTAGCACAGATACGCAGTATTTT. Protein: CSASEQGGSTDTQYF.

The rearrangement links TRBV5-4 to TRBJ2-6; the D gene is possibly TRBD1 (5 bases). CDR1 is SGHNT, CDR2 YYREEE, per germline (reference sequence). With 3 bases removed from V and 0 bases from J, the gap between germline ends came to 13 bases. The CDR3 contains 17 residues. The CDR3 nucleotides are TGTGCCAGCAGCTCACTACCCCAGGGCTCTGGGGCCAACGTCCTGACTTTC. It yields the protein CASSSLPQGSGANVLTF.

The chain uses TRBV7-9 and TRBJ1-1, with TRBD1 matching 10 bases. The CDR3 length is 13 residues. V shed 11 bases, J shed 3 bases, and the junction held 6 bases outside the gene matches. Germline CDR1 is SEHNR and CDR2 is FQNEAQ (reference sequence). CDR3 nucleotide sequence: TGTGCCTCACGGGGACAGGGGTACACTGAAGCTTTCTTT. As protein: CASRGQGYTEAFF.

V is TRBV2 and J is TRBJ1-4; 10 nucleotides line up with TRBD1. This CDR3 region has 15 residues. Germline V CDR1 and CDR2: SNHLY, FYNNEI. J gave up 14 bases and V 5 bases, and 14 bases lay outside the gene matches. The CDR3 loop reads CASSNRDRGSPLLFF. CDR3 DNA sequence: TGTGCCAGCAGTAACCGGGACAGGGGATCCCCTCTCCTGTTTTTT.

V gene TRBV9 combines with J gene TRBJ1-2; D not resolved. Trimming left V 0 bases short and J 2 bases short, with 8 bases between. This CDR3 contains 14 residues. Germline CDR1 is SGDLS and CDR2 is YYNGEE. The CDR3 DNA sequence: TGTGCCAGCAGCGTAGATTTAGGGAACTATGGCTACACCTTC. Encoded protein: CASSVDLGNYGYTF.

V and J are TRBV7-2 and TRBJ2-5; D perhaps matches TRBD2 (5 bases). CDR3 length: 14 residues. Trimming shortened V by 3 bases and J by 4 bases, and 12 bases separated the two germline ends. From germline, CDR1 is SGHTA and CDR2 FQGNSA. The CDR3 DNA follows: TGTGCCAGCAGCTTCCCTACTAGTGGAGAGACCCAGTACTTC. This gives the protein CASSFPTSGETQYF.

The chain has TRBV6-6 and TRBJ2-7, with D maybe TRBD2 (6 bases). Trimming left V 6 bases short and J 3 bases short, with 18 bases between. The length of the CDR3 is 15 residues. CDR1 MNHNY and CDR2 SVGAGI come from the germline V gene (reference sequence). The CDR3 DNA is TGTGCCAGCAGCTCACCGGGACTTGTAAACTACGAGCAGTACTTC. This gives the protein CASSSPGLVNYEQYF.

The V call is TRBV24-1, the J call TRBJ2-1; 9 nucleotides agree with TRBD2. V lost 6 bases to trimming and J lost 1 base; unmatched junction nucleotides: 0. The V gene's germline CDR1 is KGHDR and CDR2 SFDVKD. CDR3 size: 14 residues. This CDR3 reads CATSSGGSYNEQFF. The CDR3 DNA reads as TGTGCCACCAGTAGCGGGGGGTCCTACAATGAGCAGTTCTTC.

The CDR3 DNA is TGTGCCAGCAGCAGCCGGACTAGCGGGGCCGGGGAGCTGTTTTTT. Amino acids: CASSSRTSGAGELFF. The rearrangement joins TRBV7-6 to TRBJ2-2; 12 bases agree with TRBD2. The CDR3 has 15 amino acids. The germline gives CDR1 SGHVS, CDR2 FNYEAQ. With V trimmed by 5 bases and J by 6 bases, 4 bases remained unmatched.

This rearrangement joins TRBV5-4 to TRBJ2-2; no firm D call. The V end was cut by 5 bases, the J end by 6 bases, with 11 bases between. CDR1 and CDR2 (germline): SGHNT, YYREEE (reference sequence). The length of the CDR3 is 13 residues. Here the CDR3 reads CASRFELAGELFF. For the CDR3, the DNA is TGTGCCAGCAGGTTCGAGTTGGCCGGGGAGCTGTTTTTT. Based on the CDR3 plus reference TRBV5-4 and TRBJ2-2, the full variable domain is ETGVTQSPTHLIKTRGQQVTLRCSSQSGHNTVSWYQQALGQGPQFIFQYYREEENGRGNFPPRFSGLQFPNYSSELNVNALELDDSALYLCASRFELAGELFFGEGSRLTVL.

The V and J genes are TRBV14 and TRBJ1-1; D ambiguous. Trimming removed 0 bases from V and 7 bases from J, with 12 bases in between. There are 14 residues in the CDR3. From germline, CDR1 is SGHDN and CDR2 FVKESK. The CDR3 reads CASSQDLVSFEAFF. CDR3 nucleotide sequence: TGTGCCAGCAGCCAAGATCTCGTTTCGTTTGAAGCTTTCTTT.

This chain connects TRBV6-1 to TRBJ2-3; 8 positions match TRBD1. The J segment lost 1 base and the V segment lost 3 bases, leaving 9 bases of the junction unmatched. From germline, CDR1 is MNHNS and CDR2 SASEGT. The CDR3 has 17 residues. The CDR3 region is CASSDTGTGIGTDTQYF. The CDR3 DNA reads TGTGCCAGCAGTGACACCGGGACAGGTATCGGCACAGATACGCAGTATTTT.

This clonotype was observed once. At one end, the junction sequence differs from germline, possibly due to a read error. This chain connects TRBV19 to TRBJ1-2; no definite D call. The CDR3 extends over 16 amino acids. Germline V gene sequence: CDR1 LNHDA, CDR2 SQIVND (reference sequence). The CDR3 protein is CASSIRRARIFYGYIF. The CDR3 DNA reads as TGTGCCAGTAGTATCAGAAGGGCTCGCATTTTCTATGGCTACATCTTC.